The next 29 T cell receptor beta chains were all read from a single sample in a study of molecular identifiers for immune sequencing clone quantification. TCRdb reprocessed the PCR reads via MiXCR and lists one record per CDR3 protein. The data show 35,000 or so distinct CDR3 sequences, with approximately 17% seen just once and about 6.2% held by the top ten. Sequencing was performed on naive CD8+ T cells from blood, with Jurkat cell RNA spiked in. Stated subset: FACS-sorted CD8+CD4-CCR7+CD45RA+ naive T cells. All receptors come from a human donor in good health. Some libraries in this study had Jurkat cell RNA spiked in.

This clonotype has just a few counts. V and J are TRBV27 and TRBJ2-3; no clear D gene. Trimming cost V 4 bases and J 1 base, with 9 bases left between them. The CDR3 is 14 amino acids. Germline V gives CDR1 MNHEY, CDR2 SMNVEV (reference sequence). The CDR3 here is CASSSPVGTDTQYF. The DNA for the CDR3 is TGTGCCAGCAGTTCCCCCGTCGGCACAGATACGCAGTATTTT.

The sample holds many counts of this clonotype. The rearrangement links TRBV7-2 to TRBJ2-1; no clear D. CDR1 and CDR2 (germline): SGHTA, FQGNSA. The length of the CDR3 is 10 residues. V lost 6 bases and J lost 5, with 2 bases in between. The CDR3 here is CASSNNEQFF. CDR3 sequence (DNA): TGTGCCAGCAGTAACAATGAGCAGTTCTTC.

This clonotype occurred a few times. This chain links TRBV25-1 with TRBJ2-1; D is perhaps TRBD2 (7 bases). V lost 3 bases and J lost 9, with 30 bases in between. Germline loops: CDR1 MGHDK, CDR2 SYGVNS. The CDR3 totals 19 residues. The CDR3 DNA sequence: TGTGCCAGCAGTGAGGGGCAGGGGCCGGTTTACTGGGGGGGTAGTGAGCAGTTCTTC. Protein: CASSEGQGPVYWGGSEQFF.

Comments on this clonotype: The conserved phenylalanine or tryptophan is not found at the CDR3 terminus, so this likely reflects a read error. The chain combines TRBV7-9 with TRBJ2-5, with D maybe TRBD2 (5 bases). The CDR3 consists of 13 residues. Germline lookup yields CDR1 SEHNR and CDR2 FQNEAQ (reference sequence). CDR3: CASSGQEAETQYS. The CDR3 DNA reads TGCGCCAGCAGCGGCCAAGAAGCAGAGACCCAGTACTCC.

This clonotype was counted many times. V gene TRBV7-9 combines with J gene TRBJ2-4, with 7 bases lining up with TRBD1. Trimming removed 4 bases from V and 0 bases from J; junction bases left unmatched: 9. There are 17 residues in the CDR3. In germline, CDR1 is SEHNR, CDR2 FQNEAQ (reference sequence). This chain's CDR3 is CASSSTTGALAKNIQYF. In nucleotides, the CDR3 is TGTGCCAGCAGCTCCACTACAGGGGCCCTAGCCAAAAACATTCAGTACTTC.

This clonotype was observed many times. J is TRBJ2-1 and V is TRBV4-3; D is perhaps TRBD2 (6 bases). Trimming shortened V by 4 bases and J by 2 bases, and 18 bases separated the two germline ends. CDR3 length equals 17 residues. Germline V gene data show CDR1 as LGHNA and CDR2 as YSLEER. CDR3 nucleotide sequence: TGCGCCAGCAGCCCTAAGGCTGTAGTAGCGGCCTACAATGAGCAGTTCTTC. It encodes CASSPKAVVAAYNEQFF.

This clonotype was counted only a few times. This sequence joins TRBV7-3 and TRBJ2-2; D unclear. V dropped 1 base and J dropped 7 bases, with 7 bases sitting between them. The CDR3 loop spans 13 amino acids. CDR1 SGHTA and CDR2 FQGTGA come from the germline V gene. CDR3 DNA: TGTGCCAGCAGCTTAAGGTTTATCGGGGAGCTGTTTTTT. Protein product: CASSLRFIGELFF.

Many counts were recorded for this clonotype. This rearrangement joins TRBV12-3 or TRBV12-4 to TRBJ1-1, with 7 bases fitting TRBD1. This CDR3 contains 14 residues. J gave up 3 bases and V 2 bases, and 3 bases lay outside the gene matches. The CDR3: CASSLTQGHTEAFF. Written as DNA, the CDR3 is TGTGCCAGCAGTTTAACACAGGGGCACACTGAAGCTTTCTTT.

This clonotype turned up a few times. The V call is TRBV19, the J call TRBJ2-7; 13 bases are shared with TRBD2. V shed 4 bases and J 7 bases; nucleotides not matched to a gene: 4. CDR3 length equals 14 residues. Germline-derived CDR1 and CDR2 are LNHDA and SQIVND (reference sequence). In DNA form, the CDR3 reads TGTGCCAGTAGTACCGGACTAGCGGGGGTAGAGCAGTACTTC. Protein product: CASSTGLAGVEQYF.

This clonotype was recorded at least ten times. The rearrangement links TRBV6-4 to TRBJ2-1, with 9 bases fitting TRBD2. The germline gives CDR1 MRHNA, CDR2 SNTAGT. The CDR3 loop spans 13 amino acids. V lost 4 bases to trimming and J lost 10 bases; unmatched junction nucleotides: 5. The chain's CDR3 is CASSALAGNEQFF. In DNA, the CDR3 is TGTGCCAGCAGTGCCCTAGCGGGAAACGAGCAGTTCTTC.

This chain connects TRBV28 to TRBJ2-7, with D perhaps being TRBD1 or TRBD2 (5 bases each). This CDR3 spans 14 amino acids. Germline V gene sequence: CDR1 MDHEN, CDR2 SYDVKM. V was cut by 5 bases and J by 2 bases, with 13 bases left in between. The CDR3 DNA is TGTGCCAGCAGTACCCCGGGACCCACCTACGAGCAGTACTTC. Translated, it gives CASSTPGPTYEQYF. The full variable domain, with the rest looked up from reference TRBV28 and TRBJ2-7, is DVKVTQSSRYLVKRTGEKVFLECVQDMDHENMFWYRQDPGLGLRLIYFSYDVKMKEKGDIPEGYSVSREKKERFSLILESASTNQTSMYLCASSTPGPTYEQYFGPGTRLTVT.

At least ten counts were recorded for this clonotype. The rearrangement uses TRBV7-9 and TRBJ1-5; 8 bases are shared with TRBD1. The CDR3 consists of 15 residues. Germline CDR1 SEHNR, CDR2 FQNEAQ (reference sequence). Germline trimming cut 5 bases from V and 2 bases from J; bases unmatched to any gene: 5. The CDR3 here is CASSRQGIGNQPQHF. As DNA, the CDR3 is TGTGCCAGCAGCCGACAGGGGATCGGCAATCAGCCCCAGCATTTT.

This clonotype was counted at least ten times. This chain uses TRBV5-6 with TRBJ2-7; D remains unclear. The CDR3 spans 11 residues. The V end lost 2 bases, the J end lost 5 bases, and 5 bases lay between the germline ends. Germline V CDR1 and CDR2: SGHDT, YYEEEE. CDR3 sequence reads: CASSFFNEQYF. The CDR3 nucleotides are TGTGCCAGCAGCTTCTTCAACGAGCAGTACTTC.

This clonotype came up many times. This chain links TRBV6-2 or TRBV6-3 with TRBJ2-1; no clear D. This CDR3 region has 14 residues. Germline V gene data show CDR1 as MNHEY and CDR2 as SVGEGT. V lost 8 bases and J 2 bases, leaving 13 bases between the germline ends. In DNA, the CDR3 is TGTGCCAGCGGGGTGACTCTGACCTACAATGAGCAGTTCTTC. Amino acids: CASGVTLTYNEQFF.

This clonotype appeared many times. The V and J genes are TRBV12-3 or TRBV12-4 and TRBJ2-5, with 10 bases identical to TRBD1. The ends lost 5 bases at V and 5 bases at J; junction bases unmatched: 5. The CDR3 contains 14 residues. This chain's CDR3 is CASSTGTGAETQYF. CDR3 DNA: TGTGCCAGCAGTACCGGGACAGGGGCCGAGACCCAGTACTTC.

In its sample, this clonotype was seen many times. The gene calls are TRBV9 and TRBJ2-3; TRBD2 matches at 9 bases. Trimming took 0 bases from V and 2 from J; bases not matched to a gene: 4. This CDR3 has 16 amino acids. CDR1 SGDLS and CDR2 YYNGEE come from the germline V gene. The CDR3 loop is CASSVGLAAYTDTQYF. The DNA for the CDR3 is TGTGCCAGCAGCGTAGGACTAGCGGCTTACACAGATACGCAGTATTTT.

Many counts were recorded for this clonotype. The chain carries TRBV19 and TRBJ2-7; 9 bases are shared with TRBD2. V dropped 8 bases and J dropped 3; count of bases not matched to a gene: 5. The CDR3 totals 13 residues. Germline V lookup: CDR1 LNHDA, CDR2 SQIVND (reference sequence). The CDR3 loop reads CASSTSGLYEQYF. CDR3 coding DNA: TGTGCCAGTTCGACTAGCGGCCTCTACGAGCAGTACTTC.

This clonotype appeared many times. The gene calls are TRBV5-4 and TRBJ2-1; 11 nucleotides agree with TRBD2. The V gene end was trimmed by 0 bases and the J gene end by 7 bases; junction bases not matched to a gene: 9. Germline V CDR1 and CDR2: SGHNT, YYREEE (reference sequence). The CDR3 spans 17 residues. Here the CDR3 DNA reads TGTGCCAGCAGCTTGGCCCGACTAGCGGGGTTTATTAATGAGCAGTTCTTC. Its protein product is CASSLARLAGFINEQFF. Filled out from reference TRBV5-4 and TRBJ2-1, the complete variable domain reads ETGVTQSPTHLIKTRGQQVTLRCSSQSGHNTVSWYQQALGQGPQFIFQYYREEENGRGNFPPRFSGLQFPNYSSELNVNALELDDSALYLCASSLARLAGFINEQFFGPGTRLTVL.

In this sample, this clonotype turned up many times. The chain combines TRBV13 with TRBJ2-7, with TRBD2 matching 11 bases. CDR1 is PRHDT and CDR2 is FYEKMQ in the germline V gene (reference sequence). The CDR3 is 15 amino acids. Trimming cost V 4 bases and J 7 bases; bases outside gene matches: 9. CDR3 region: CASSSWLAGGREQYF. The CDR3 DNA reads TGTGCCAGCAGCTCCTGGCTAGCGGGAGGTCGAGAGCAGTACTTC.

The genes are TRBV4-1 and TRBJ1-2; weak D call: TRBD1 (5 bases). Germline V gene data show CDR1 as MGHRA and CDR2 as YSYEKL. The V end lost 0 bases, the J end lost 2 bases, and 16 bases lay between the germline ends. The CDR3 has 17 amino acids. CDR3 sequence: CASSQDIRGRENYGYTF. The CDR3 DNA follows: TGCGCCAGCAGCCAAGATATCCGGGGACGGGAGAACTATGGCTACACCTTC.

This clonotype appeared many times. The chain couples TRBV7-9 to TRBJ1-5; D remains unclear. V gave up 4 bases and J gave up 1 base, with 5 bases separating them. CDR3 length: 13 amino acids. The V gene's germline CDR1 is SEHNR and CDR2 FQNEAQ (reference sequence). The CDR3 region is CASSSMSNQPQHF. Written as DNA, the CDR3 is TGTGCCAGCAGCTCTATGAGCAATCAGCCCCAGCATTTT. The full variable domain, completed using reference TRBV7-9 and TRBJ1-5, is DTGVSQNPRHKITKRGQNVTFRCDPISEHNRLYWYRQTLGQGPEFLTYFQNEAQLEKSRLLSDRFSAERPKGSFSTLEIQRTEQGDSAMYLCASSSMSNQPQHFGDGTRLSIL.

This clonotype occurred once. A much larger clone lies one base from this, so it may be a read error. The V and J genes are TRBV13 and TRBJ2-3; perhaps D is TRBD1 or TRBD2 (6 bases each). The CDR3 has 12 residues. Germline V CDR1 and CDR2: PRHDT, FYEKMQ (reference sequence). The CDR3 DNA reads TGTGCCAGCAGCTTGAGGGGGGATACGCGGTATTTT. Translating it yields CASSLRGDTRYF.

A remark on this clonotype: This may stem from a read error, because a much larger clone lies one nucleotide away. The chain joins TRBV3-1 to TRBJ2-3; the match to TRBD2 covers 10 bases. Trimming removed 4 bases from V and 5 bases from J; junction bases left unmatched: 15. There are 18 residues in the CDR3. Germline CDR1 reads LGHDT; CDR2 reads YNNKEL (reference sequence). The chain's CDR3 is CASSLSQREGQGEDTQYF. CDR3 sequence (DNA): TGTGCCAGCAGCCTTTCCCAGCGGGAGGGCCAAGGGGAAGATACGCAGTATTTT.

This clonotype has just a few counts. A much more abundant neighbour one base away suggests this may be a read error. The genes are TRBV5-8 and TRBJ2-1; TRBD1 agrees at 9 bases. CDR3 size: 15 residues. With V trimmed by 7 bases and J by 4 bases, 9 bases remained unmatched. The V gene's germline CDR1 is SGHTS and CDR2 YDEGEE. CDR3 protein: CASGSRQGGYNEQFF. The CDR3 coding sequence is TGTGCCAGCGGCAGCAGACAGGGGGGGTACAATGAGCAGTTCTTC.

Many counts were recorded for this clonotype. CDR3 DNA: TGTGCCAGCAGCCAAGACGGAGTGCTGTTTTTT. Translation gives CASSQDGVLFF. The chain recombines TRBV4-2 with TRBJ1-4; no firm D call. The length of the CDR3 is 11 residues. Germline CDR1 reads LGHNA; CDR2 reads YNFKEQ. V lost 0 bases to trimming and J lost 14 bases, with 7 bases between them.

Regarding this clonotype: A read error may be the cause here, since a much bigger clone is one base away. Likely a read error: the CDR3 ends without its conserved phenylalanine or tryptophan. The CDR3, as DNA: TGTGCCAGCCCGACTAGTCTTGGGTACAATGAGCAGTTCTGC. Encoded protein: CASPTSLGYNEQFC. This chain joins TRBV2 and TRBJ2-1, with TRBD2 as a possible D gene (6 bases). Trimming took 8 bases from V and 4 from J, leaving 15 bases between them. There are 14 residues in the CDR3. The germline gives CDR1 SNHLY, CDR2 FYNNEI.

Written as DNA, the CDR3 is TGTGCCAGCAGCTTGGTGGGAGGCACTCAGCCCCAGCATTTT. Translated: CASSLVGGTQPQHF. This rearrangement joins TRBV5-5 to TRBJ1-5; D unclear. Germline V CDR1 and CDR2: SGHKS, YYEKEE (reference sequence). This CDR3 is built from 14 residues. V lost 0 bases and J 6 bases, leaving 10 bases between the germline ends.

This clonotype was observed at least ten times. The CDR3 loop reads CASSLGLAGAYEQYF. CDR3 in DNA: TGTGCCAGCAGCCTTGGACTAGCGGGAGCCTACGAGCAGTACTTC. This chain connects TRBV6-2 or TRBV6-3 to TRBJ2-7; 13 bases match TRBD2. The CDR3 has 15 residues. CDR1 is MNHEY, CDR2 SVGEGT, per germline. After removal of 6 bases from V and 2 bases from J, the junction contained 4 bases not matched to a gene.

The chain uses TRBV11-2 and TRBJ2-3; no reliable D call. CDR1 is SGHAT, CDR2 FQNNGV, per germline. The V end lost 1 base, the J end lost 2 bases, and 10 bases lay between the germline ends. The CDR3 consists of 15 residues. The CDR3 here is CASSLVGFVTDTQYF. CDR3 coding DNA: TGTGCCAGCAGCTTAGTAGGTTTTGTCACAGATACGCAGTATTTT.